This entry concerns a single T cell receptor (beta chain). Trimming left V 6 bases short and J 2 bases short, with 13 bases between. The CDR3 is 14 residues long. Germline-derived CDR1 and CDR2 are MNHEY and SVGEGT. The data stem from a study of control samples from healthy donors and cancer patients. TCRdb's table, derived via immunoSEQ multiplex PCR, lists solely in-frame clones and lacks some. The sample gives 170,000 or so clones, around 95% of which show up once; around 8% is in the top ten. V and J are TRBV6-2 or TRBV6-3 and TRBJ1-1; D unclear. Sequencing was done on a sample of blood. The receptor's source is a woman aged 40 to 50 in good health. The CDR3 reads CASSDPGRNTEAFF. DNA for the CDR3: TGTGCCAGCAGCGATCCGGGAAGAAACACTGAAGCTTTCTTT.